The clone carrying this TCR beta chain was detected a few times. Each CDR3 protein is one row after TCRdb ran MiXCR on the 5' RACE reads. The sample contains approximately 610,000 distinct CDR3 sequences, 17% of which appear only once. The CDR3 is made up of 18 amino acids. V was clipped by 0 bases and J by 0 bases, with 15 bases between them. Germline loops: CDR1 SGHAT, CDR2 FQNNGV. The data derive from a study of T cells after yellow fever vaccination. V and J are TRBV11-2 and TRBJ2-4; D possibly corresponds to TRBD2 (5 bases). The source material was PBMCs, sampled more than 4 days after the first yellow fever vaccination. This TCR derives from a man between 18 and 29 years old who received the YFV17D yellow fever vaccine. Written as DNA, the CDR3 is TGTGCCAGCAGCTTAGATCTAAGGAGGTCCCAAGCCAAAAACATTCAGTACTTC. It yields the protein CASSLDLRRSQAKNIQYF. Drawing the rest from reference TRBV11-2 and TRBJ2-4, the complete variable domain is EAGVAQSPRYKIIEKRQSVAFWCNPISGHATLYWYQQILGQGPKLLIQFQNNGVVDDSQLPKDRFSAERLKGVDSTLKIQPAKLEDSAVYLCASSLDLRRSQAKNIQYFGAGTRLSVL.